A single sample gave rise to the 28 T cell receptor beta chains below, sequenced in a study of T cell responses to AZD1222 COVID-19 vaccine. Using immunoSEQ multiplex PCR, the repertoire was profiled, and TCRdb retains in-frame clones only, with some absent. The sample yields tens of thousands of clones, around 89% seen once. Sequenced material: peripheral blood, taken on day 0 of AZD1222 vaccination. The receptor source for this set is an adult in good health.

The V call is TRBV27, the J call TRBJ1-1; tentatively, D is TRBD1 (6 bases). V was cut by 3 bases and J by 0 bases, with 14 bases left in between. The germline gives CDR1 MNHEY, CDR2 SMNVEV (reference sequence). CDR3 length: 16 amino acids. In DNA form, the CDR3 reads TGTGCCAGCAGTTTGGCGCAGGGGCTTATGAACACTGAAGCTTTCTTT. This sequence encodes CASSLAQGLMNTEAFF.

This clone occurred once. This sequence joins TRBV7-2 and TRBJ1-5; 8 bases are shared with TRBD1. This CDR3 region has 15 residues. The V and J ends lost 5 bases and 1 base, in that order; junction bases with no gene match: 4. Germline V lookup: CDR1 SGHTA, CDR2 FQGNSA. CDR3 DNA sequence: TGTGCCAGCAGCCCCGGACAGGGAAGCAATCAGCCCCAGCATTTT. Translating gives CASSPGQGSNQPQHF.

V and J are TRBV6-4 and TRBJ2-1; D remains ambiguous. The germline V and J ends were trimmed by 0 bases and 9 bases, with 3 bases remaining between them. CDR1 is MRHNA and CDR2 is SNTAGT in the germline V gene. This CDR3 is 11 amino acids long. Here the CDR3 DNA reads TGTGCCAGCAGTGACTCGGTTGAGCAGTTCTTC. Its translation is CASSDSVEQFF.

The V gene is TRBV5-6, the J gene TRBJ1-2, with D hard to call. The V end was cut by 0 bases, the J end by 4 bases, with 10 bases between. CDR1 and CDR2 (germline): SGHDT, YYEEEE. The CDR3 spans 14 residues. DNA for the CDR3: TGTGCCAGCAGCTTGGTGTCGGGGATCTATGGCTACACCTTC. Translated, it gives CASSLVSGIYGYTF.

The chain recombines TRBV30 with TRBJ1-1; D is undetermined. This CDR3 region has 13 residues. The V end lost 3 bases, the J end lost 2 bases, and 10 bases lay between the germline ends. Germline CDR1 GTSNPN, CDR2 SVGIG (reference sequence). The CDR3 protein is CAWRWEYNTEAFF. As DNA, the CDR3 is TGTGCCTGGAGATGGGAATATAACACTGAAGCTTTCTTT.

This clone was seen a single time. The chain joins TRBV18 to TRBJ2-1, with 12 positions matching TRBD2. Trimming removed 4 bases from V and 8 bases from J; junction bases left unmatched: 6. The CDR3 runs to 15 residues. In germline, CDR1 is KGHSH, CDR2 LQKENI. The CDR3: CASSQSSGGADEQFF. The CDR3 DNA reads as TGTGCCAGCTCACAATCTAGCGGGGGGGCCGATGAGCAGTTCTTC.

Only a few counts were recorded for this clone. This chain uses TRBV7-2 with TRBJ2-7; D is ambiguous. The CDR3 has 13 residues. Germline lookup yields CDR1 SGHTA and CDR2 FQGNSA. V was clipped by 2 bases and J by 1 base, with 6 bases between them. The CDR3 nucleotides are TGTGCCAGCAGCTTAACCCATTCCTACGAGCAGTACTTC. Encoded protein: CASSLTHSYEQYF.

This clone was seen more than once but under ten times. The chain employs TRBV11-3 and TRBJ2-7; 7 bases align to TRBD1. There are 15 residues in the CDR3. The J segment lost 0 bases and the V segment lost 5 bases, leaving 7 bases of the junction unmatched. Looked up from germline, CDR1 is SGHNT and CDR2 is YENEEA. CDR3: CASSPRQGNSYEQYF. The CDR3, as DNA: TGTGCCAGCAGCCCGCGACAGGGCAACTCCTACGAGCAGTACTTC. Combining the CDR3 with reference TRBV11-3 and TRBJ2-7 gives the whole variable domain EAGVVQSPRYKIIEKKQPVAFWCNPISGHNTLYWYLQNLGQGPELLIRYENEEAVDDSQLPKDRFSAERLKGVDSTLKIQPAELGDSAVYLCASSPRQGNSYEQYFGPGTRLTVT.

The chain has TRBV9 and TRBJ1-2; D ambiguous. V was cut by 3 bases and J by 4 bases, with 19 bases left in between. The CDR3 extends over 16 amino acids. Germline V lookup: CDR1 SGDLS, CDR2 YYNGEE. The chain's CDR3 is CASSAQWTTEIYGYTF. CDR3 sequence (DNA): TGTGCCAGCAGCGCCCAATGGACCACAGAGATCTATGGCTACACCTTC.

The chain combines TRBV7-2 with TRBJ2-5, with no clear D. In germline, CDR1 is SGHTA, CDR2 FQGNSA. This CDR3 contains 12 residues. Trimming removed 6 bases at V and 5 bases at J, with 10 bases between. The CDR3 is CASSLDLETQYF. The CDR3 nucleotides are TGTGCCAGCAGTCTAGATCTGGAGACCCAGTACTTC.

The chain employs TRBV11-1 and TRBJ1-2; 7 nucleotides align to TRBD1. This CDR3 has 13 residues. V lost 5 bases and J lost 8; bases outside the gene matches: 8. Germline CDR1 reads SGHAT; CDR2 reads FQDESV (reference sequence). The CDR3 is CASSERQGGGYTF. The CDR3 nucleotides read TGTGCCAGCAGCGAAAGACAGGGAGGCGGCTACACCTTC.

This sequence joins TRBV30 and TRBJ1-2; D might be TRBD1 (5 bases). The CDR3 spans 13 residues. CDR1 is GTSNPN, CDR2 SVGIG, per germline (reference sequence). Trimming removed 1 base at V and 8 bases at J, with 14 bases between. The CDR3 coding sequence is TGTGCCTGGAGTGATAACAGGCAATGGGGCTACACCTTC. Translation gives CAWSDNRQWGYTF.

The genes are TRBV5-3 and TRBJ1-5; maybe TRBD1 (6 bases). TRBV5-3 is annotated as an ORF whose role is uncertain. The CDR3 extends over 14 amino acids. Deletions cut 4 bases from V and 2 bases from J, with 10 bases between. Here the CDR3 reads CARSPTGCNQPQHF. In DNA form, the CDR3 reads TGTGCCAGAAGCCCTACAGGGTGCAATCAGCCCCAGCATTTT.

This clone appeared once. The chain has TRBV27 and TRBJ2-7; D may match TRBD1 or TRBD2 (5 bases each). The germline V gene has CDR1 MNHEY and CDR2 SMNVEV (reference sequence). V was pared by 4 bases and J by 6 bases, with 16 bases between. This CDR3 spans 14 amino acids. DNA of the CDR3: TGTGCCAGCAGTTCGGGGCGGACCCCCGGCGAGCAGTACTTC. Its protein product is CASSSGRTPGEQYF.

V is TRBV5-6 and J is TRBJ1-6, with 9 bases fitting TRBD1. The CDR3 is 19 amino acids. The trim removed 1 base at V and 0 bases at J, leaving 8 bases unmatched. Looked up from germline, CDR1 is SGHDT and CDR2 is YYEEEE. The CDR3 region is CASSLMRDRVLSYNSPLHF. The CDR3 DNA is TGTGCCAGCAGCTTGATGAGGGACAGGGTACTCTCCTATAATTCACCCCTCCACTTT.

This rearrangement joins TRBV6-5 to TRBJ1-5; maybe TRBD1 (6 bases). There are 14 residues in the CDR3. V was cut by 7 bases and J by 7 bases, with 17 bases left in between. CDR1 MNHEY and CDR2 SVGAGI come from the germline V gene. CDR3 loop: CASTGRGGRQPQHF. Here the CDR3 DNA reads TGTGCCAGCACGGGTAGGGGGGGCCGGCAGCCCCAGCATTTT.

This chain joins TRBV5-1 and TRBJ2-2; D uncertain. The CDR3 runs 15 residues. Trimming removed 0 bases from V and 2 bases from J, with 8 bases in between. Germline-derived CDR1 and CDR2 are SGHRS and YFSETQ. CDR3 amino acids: CASSLAYGNTGELFF. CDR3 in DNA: TGCGCCAGCAGCTTGGCGTACGGAAACACCGGGGAGCTGTTTTTT. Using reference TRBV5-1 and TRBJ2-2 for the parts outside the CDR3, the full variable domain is KAGVTQTPRYLIKTRGQQVTLSCSPISGHRSVSWYQQTPGQGLQFLFEYFSETQRNKGNFPGRFSGRQFSNSRSEMNVSTLELGDSALYLCASSLAYGNTGELFFGEGSRLTVL.

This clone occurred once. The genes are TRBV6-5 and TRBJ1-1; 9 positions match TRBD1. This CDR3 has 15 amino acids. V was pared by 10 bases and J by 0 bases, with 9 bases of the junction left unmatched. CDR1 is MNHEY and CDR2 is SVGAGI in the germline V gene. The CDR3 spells CATRPDRGVNTEAFF. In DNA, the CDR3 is TGTGCCACCCGACCCGACAGGGGGGTGAACACTGAAGCTTTCTTT.

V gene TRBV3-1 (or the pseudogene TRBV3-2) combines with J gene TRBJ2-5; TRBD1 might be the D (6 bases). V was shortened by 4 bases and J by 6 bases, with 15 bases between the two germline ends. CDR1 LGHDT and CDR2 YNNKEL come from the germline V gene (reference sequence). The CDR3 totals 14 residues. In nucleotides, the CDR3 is TGTGCCAGCAGCCTACAGGGAGTTCGGAAGACCCAGTACTTC. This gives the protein CASSLQGVRKTQYF.

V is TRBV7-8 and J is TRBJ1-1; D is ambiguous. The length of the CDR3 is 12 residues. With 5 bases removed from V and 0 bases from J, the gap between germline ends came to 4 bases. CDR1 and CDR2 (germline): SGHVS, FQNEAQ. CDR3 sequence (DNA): TGTGCCAGCAGCCGGATGAACACTGAAGCTTTCTTT. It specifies CASSRMNTEAFF.

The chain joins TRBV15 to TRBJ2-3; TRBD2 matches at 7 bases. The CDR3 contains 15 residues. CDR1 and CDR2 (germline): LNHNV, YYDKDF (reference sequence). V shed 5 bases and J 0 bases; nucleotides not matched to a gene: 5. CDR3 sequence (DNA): TGTGCCACCAGCTATTCTAGCGGAAGCACAGATACGCAGTATTTT. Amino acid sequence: CATSYSSGSTDTQYF.

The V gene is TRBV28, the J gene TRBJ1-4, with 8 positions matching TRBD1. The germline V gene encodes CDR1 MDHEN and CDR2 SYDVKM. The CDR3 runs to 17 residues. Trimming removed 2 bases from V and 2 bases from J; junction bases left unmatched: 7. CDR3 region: CASSLIGQGATNEKLFF. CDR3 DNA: TGTGCCAGCAGTTTAATCGGGCAGGGGGCTACTAATGAAAAACTGTTTTTT.

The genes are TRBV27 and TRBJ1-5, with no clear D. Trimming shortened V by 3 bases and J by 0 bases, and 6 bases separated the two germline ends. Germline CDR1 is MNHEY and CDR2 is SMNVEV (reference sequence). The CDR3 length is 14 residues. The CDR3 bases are TGTGCCAGCAGTTTCGGGTATAGCAATCAGCCCCAGCATTTT. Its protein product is CASSFGYSNQPQHF.

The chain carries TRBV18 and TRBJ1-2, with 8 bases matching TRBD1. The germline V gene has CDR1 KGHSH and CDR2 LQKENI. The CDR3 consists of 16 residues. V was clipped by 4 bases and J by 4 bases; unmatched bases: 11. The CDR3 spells CASSQNLGQGSYGYTF. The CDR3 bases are TGTGCCAGCTCACAAAACCTAGGACAGGGAAGCTATGGCTACACCTTC.

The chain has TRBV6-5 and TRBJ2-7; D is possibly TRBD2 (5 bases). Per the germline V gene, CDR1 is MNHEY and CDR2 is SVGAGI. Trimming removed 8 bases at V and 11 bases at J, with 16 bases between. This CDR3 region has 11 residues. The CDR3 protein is CASRVGMEEYF. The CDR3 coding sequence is TGTGCCAGCCGGGTAGGGATGGAGGAGTACTTC.

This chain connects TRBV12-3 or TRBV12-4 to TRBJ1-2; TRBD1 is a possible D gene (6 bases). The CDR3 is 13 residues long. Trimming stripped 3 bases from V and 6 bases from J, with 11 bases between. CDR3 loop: CASSFGGYDGYTF. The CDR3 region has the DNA TGTGCCAGCAGTTTTGGGGGCTACGATGGCTACACCTTC.

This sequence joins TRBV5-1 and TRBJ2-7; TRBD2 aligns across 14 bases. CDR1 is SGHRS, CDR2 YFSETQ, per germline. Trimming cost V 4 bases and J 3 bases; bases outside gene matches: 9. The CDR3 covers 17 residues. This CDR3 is CASSTGLAGDHRYEQYF. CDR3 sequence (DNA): TGCGCCAGCAGCACGGGACTAGCGGGGGACCATCGCTACGAGCAGTACTTC.

CDR3 residues: CASSVSVLNYGYTF. The CDR3 bases are TGTGCCAGCAGCGTATCGGTCCTGAACTATGGCTACACCTTC. This chain joins TRBV9 and TRBJ1-2, with unresolved D. Germline CDR1 and CDR2: SGDLS and YYNGEE. The CDR3 extends over 14 amino acids. The ends were cut back, 1 base at V and 2 bases at J, with 9 bases in the middle.